The T cell receptor beta chain under discussion was sequenced for a study of patients and donors after allogeneic stem cell transplantation. TCRdb fed the RT-PCR reads into MiXCR, producing one record per CDR3 protein. Of about 70,000 distinct CDR3 sequences in the sample, roughly 29% were seen once. The CDR3 has 13 residues. The germline V gene has CDR1 LNHNV and CDR2 YYDKDF (reference sequence). Deletions cut 0 bases from V and 6 bases from J, with 6 bases between. The sequence was collected from a human donor who was either an allogeneic HSCT recipient or a stem cell or donor lymphocyte infusion donor (not recorded which). It is not recorded whose cells these are; they may come from a transplant donor. The material sequenced was blood, either unsorted or a sorted T cell fraction (not recorded which). J is TRBJ1-5 and V is TRBV15; D remains ambiguous. The CDR3 bases are TGTGCCACCAGCAGAGAGCGTGGTCAGCCCCAGCATTTT. It is translated as CATSRERGQPQHF.